The present T cell receptor (beta chain) was sequenced within a study of OX40 agonist ivuxolimab in advanced cancers. At the level of the study: Patients were given ivuxolimab, an antibody that agonizes OX40 (CD134). Three patients had partial responses: one hepatocellular carcinoma, two cutaneous melanoma.

With 6 bases removed from V and 2 bases from J, the gap between germline ends came to 19 bases. The CDR3 covers 16 residues. Germline CDR1 MDHEN, CDR2 SYDVKM. Using immunoSEQ multiplex PCR, the repertoire was profiled, and TCRdb retains in-frame clones only, with some absent. The data show about 46,000 clones, about 87% seen once. Baseline was the first blood sampling point, followed by cycle 4 day 1 and cycle 7 day 1. Specimen: CD4+ or CD8+ T cells sorted from blood, collected in a trial of the OX40 agonist ivuxolimab. The V gene is TRBV28, the J gene TRBJ1-2, with TRBD1 as a possible D gene (6 bases). The TCR sequence derives from an adult with an advanced solid tumor such as melanoma, head and neck, liver or kidney cancer. For the CDR3, the DNA is TGTGCCAGCAGCCAAACTGCGGGGGCCGCAAACTATGGCTACACCTTC. It encodes CASSQTAGAANYGYTF.